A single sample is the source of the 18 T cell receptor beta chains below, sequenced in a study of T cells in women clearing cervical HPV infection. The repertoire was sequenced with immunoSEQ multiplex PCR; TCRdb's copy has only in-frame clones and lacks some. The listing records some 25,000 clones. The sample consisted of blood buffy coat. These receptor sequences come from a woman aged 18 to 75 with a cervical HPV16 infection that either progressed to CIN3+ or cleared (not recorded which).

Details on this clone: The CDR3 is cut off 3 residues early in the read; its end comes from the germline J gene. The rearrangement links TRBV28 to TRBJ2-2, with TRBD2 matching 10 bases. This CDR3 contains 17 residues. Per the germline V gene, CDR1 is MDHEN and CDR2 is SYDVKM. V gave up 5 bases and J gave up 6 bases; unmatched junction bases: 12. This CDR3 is CASSLPAGGLKPGELFF. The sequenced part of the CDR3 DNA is TGTGCCAGCAGTCTGCCAGCGGGGGGGCTCAAGCCCGGGGAG.

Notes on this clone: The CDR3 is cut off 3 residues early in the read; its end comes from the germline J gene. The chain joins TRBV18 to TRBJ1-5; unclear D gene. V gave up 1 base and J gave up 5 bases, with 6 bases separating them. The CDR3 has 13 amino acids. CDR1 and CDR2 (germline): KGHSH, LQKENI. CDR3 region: CASSPLPDQPQHF. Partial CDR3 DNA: TGTGCCAGCTCACCACTACCAGATCAGCCC.

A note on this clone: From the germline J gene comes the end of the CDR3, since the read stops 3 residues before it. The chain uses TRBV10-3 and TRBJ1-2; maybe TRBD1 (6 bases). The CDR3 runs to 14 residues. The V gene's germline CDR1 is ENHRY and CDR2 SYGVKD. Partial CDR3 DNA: TGTGCCATCAGTCAAACCGGGACAAGTGCCGGC. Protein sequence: CAISQTGTSAG. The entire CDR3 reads CAISQTGTSAGYTF.

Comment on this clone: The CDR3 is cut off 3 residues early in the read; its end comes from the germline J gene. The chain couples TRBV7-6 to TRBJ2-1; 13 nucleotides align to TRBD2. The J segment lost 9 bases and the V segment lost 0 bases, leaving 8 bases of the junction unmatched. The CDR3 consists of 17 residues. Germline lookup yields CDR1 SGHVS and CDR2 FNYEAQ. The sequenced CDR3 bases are TGTGCCAGCAGCTTAGCGGGGGGGACTAGCGGGATGATTGAG. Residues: CASSLAGGTSGMIE. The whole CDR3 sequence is CASSLAGGTSGMIEQFF.

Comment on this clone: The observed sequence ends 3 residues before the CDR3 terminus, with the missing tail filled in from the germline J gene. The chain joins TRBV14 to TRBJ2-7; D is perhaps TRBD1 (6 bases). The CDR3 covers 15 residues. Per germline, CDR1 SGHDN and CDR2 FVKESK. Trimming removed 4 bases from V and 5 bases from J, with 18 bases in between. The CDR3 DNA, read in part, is TGTGCCAGCAGCCGTCAGCTAGGGGGTCTCAACGAG. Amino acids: CASSRQLGGLNE. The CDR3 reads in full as CASSRQLGGLNEQYF.

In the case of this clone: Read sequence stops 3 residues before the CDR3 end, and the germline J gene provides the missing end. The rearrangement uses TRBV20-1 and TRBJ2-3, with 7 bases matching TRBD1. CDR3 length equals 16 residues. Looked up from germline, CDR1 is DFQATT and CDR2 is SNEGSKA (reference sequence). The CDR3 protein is CSARDERQGFKQPQYF. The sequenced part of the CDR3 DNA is TGCAGTGCTAGAGATGAGCGACAGGGCTTTAAGCAGCCG.

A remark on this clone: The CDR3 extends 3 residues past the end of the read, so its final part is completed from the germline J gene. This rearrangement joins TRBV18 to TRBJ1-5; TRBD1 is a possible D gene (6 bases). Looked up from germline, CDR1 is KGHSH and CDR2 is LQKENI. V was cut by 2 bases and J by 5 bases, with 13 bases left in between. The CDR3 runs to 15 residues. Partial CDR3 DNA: TGTGCCAGCTCACCAGCGGCGGGGGCCGATCAGCCC. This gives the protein CASSPAAGADQP. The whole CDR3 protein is CASSPAAGADQPQHF.

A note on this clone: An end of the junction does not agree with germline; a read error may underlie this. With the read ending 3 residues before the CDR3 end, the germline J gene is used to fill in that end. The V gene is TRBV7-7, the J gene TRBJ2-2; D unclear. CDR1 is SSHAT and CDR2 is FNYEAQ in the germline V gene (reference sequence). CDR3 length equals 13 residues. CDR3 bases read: TGTGCTAGCAGAACTTCCGAGACCGGGGAG. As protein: CASRTSETGE. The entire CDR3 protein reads CASRTSETGELFF.

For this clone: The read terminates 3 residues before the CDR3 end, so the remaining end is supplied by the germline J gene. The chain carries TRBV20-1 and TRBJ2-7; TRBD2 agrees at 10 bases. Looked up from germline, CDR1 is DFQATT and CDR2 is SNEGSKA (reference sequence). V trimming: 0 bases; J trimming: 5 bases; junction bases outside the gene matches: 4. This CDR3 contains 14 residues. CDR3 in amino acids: CSARDSSGSNEQYF. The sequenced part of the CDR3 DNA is TGCAGTGCTAGAGATTCTAGCGGGAGCAACGAG.

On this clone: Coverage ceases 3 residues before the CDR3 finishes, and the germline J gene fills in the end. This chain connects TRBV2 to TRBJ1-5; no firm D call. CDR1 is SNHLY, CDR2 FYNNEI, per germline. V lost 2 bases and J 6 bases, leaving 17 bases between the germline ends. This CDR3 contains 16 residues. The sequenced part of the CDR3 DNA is TGTGCCAGCAGTGAACAGAGTTGGGCCACTAGTCAGCCC. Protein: CASSEQSWATSQP. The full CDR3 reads CASSEQSWATSQPQHF.

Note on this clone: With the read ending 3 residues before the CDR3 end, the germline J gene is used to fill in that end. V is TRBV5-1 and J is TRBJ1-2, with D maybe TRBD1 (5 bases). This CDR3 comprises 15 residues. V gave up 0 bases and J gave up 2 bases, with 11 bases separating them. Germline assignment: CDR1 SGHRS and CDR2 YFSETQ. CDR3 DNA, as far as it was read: TGCGCCAGCAGCTTGGGTACAGGCTCGAACTATGGC. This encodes CASSLGTGSNYG. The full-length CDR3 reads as CASSLGTGSNYGYTF.

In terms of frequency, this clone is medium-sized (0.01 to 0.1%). CDR3 bases read: TGTGCCAGCTCACCAGGGGGACAGCAAGAGACC. Translating gives CASSPGGQQET. The entire CDR3 is CASSPGGQQETQYF. The chain links TRBV18 to TRBJ2-5; 7 nucleotides agree with TRBD1. The read terminates 3 residues ahead of where the CDR3 ends, so the germline J gene completes it. The CDR3 totals 14 residues. Germline V gives CDR1 KGHSH, CDR2 LQKENI. After removal of 2 bases from V and 2 bases from J, the junction contained 2 bases not matched to a gene.

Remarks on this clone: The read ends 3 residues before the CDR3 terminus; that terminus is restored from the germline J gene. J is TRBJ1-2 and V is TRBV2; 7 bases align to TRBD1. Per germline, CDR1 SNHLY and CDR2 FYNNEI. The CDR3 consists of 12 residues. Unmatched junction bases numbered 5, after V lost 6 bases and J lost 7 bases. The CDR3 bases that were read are TGTGCCAGCAGAGACGACAGGGCTGGC. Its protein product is CASRDDRAG. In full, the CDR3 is CASRDDRAGYTF.

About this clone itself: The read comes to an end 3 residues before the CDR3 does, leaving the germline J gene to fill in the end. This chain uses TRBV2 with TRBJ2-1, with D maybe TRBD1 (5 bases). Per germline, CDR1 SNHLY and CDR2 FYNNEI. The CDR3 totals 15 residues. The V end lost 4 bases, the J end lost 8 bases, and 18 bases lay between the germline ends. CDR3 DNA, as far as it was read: TGTGCCAGCAGTGTGGGGCAGGGCTTGCAGGATGAG. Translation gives CASSVGQGLQDE. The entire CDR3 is CASSVGQGLQDEQFF.

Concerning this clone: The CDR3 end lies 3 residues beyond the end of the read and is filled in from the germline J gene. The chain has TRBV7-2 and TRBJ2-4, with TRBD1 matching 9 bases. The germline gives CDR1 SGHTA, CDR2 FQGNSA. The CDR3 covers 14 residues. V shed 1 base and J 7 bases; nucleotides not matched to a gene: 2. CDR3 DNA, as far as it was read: TGTGCCAGCAGCTTAGTTACAGGGGGCAACATT. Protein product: CASSLVTGGNI. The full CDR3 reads CASSLVTGGNIQYF.

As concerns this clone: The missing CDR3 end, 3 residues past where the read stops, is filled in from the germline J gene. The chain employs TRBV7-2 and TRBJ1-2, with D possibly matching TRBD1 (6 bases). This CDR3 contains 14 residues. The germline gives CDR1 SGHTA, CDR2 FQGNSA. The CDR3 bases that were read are TGTGCCAGCAGCCCTTCTAGGGGGATTACGGAC. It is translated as CASSPSRGITD. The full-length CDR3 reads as CASSPSRGITDYTF.

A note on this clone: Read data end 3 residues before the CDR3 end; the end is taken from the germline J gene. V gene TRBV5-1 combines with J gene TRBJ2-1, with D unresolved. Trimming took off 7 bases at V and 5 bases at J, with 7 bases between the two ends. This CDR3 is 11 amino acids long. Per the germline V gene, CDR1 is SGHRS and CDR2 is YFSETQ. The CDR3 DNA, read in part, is TGCGCCAGCCACAACGACAATGAG. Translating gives CASHNDNE. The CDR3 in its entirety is CASHNDNEQFF.

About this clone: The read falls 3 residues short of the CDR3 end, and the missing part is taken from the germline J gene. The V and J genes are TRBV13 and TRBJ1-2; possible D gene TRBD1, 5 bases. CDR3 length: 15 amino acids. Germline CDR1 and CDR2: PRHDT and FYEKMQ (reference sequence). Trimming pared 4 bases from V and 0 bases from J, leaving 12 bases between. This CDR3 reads CASSSFREANYGYTF. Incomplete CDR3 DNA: TGTGCCAGCAGCTCCTTCAGGGAAGCTAACTATGGC.